The clone carrying this T cell receptor (beta chain) was counted at least ten times. In germline, CDR1 is SNHLY, CDR2 FYNNEI. This CDR3 contains 15 residues. Trimming cost V 6 bases and J 7 bases, with 18 bases left between them. Investigators prepared the TCR beta libraries by applying iRepertoire HTBI primers and Arm-PCR of CDR3 regions. One entry per CDR3 protein, called by TCRdb with MiXCR from the multiplex PCR reads. The table lists hundreds of thousands of distinct CDR3 sequences, 15% to 20% of them singletons. Time point indicated: newly diagnosed GD, antithyroid drugs for less than 3 months. Researchers made the TCR library from RNA that was extracted from PBMCs. From an endocrinology department in Xi'an, China, came the patients. The sample comes from a study of regulatory T cells in long-lasting Graves disease. These data also formed part of another study, on T cells in Graves' hyperthyroidism and ophthalmopathy.

The receptor was derived from a man younger than 30 with Graves disease. The input for sequencing was peripheral blood mononuclear cells (PBMCs), taken at new diagnosis, from a patient treated with antithyroid drugs. The chain joins TRBV2 to TRBJ1-4; tentatively, D is TRBD1 (5 bases). In DNA form, the CDR3 reads TGTGCCAGCAGACCCCGAGGGGCGCCAAGTGAAAAACTGTTTTTT. As protein: CASRPRGAPSEKLFF.